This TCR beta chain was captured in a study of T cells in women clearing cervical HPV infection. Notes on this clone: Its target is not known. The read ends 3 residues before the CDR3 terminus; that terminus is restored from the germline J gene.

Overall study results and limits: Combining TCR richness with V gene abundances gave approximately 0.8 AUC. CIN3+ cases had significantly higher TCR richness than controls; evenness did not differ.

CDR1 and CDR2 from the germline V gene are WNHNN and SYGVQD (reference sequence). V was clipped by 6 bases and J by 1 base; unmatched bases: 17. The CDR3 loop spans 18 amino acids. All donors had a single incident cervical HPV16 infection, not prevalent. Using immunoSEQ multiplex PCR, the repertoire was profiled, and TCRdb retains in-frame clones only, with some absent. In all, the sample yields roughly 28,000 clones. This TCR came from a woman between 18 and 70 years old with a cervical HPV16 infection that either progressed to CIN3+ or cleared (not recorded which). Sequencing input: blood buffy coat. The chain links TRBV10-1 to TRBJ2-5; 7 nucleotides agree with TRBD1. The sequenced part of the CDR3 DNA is TGCGCCAGCAGAGATTCAGATCGGGACAGAAAGATCCAAGAGACC. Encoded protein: CASRDSDRDRKIQET. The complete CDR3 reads CASRDSDRDRKIQETQYF.